This T cell receptor (beta chain) was sequenced in a study of T cell repertoires in cytomegalovirus infection. As for the study in general: It can be stated that public TCR beta signatures indicated CMV infection as well as a matching HLA type.

Via MiXCR, TCRdb re-called the reads, giving one row per CDR3 protein. The sample has 150,000 to 200,000 distinct CDR3 sequences, approximately 19% seen once. Germline V lookup: CDR1 SGHTA, CDR2 FQGNSA. The CDR3 is 19 amino acids. The ends lost 2 bases at V and 2 bases at J; junction bases unmatched: 13. To note about this clonotype: Its antigen is unidentified.

Study-level points and caveats: The study found HLA-C-restricted CMV-specific TCR beta clonotypes dominating the ex vivo response. CMV carriers with the relevant HLA were identified by cumulative public TCR beta family frequency.

The origin of this receptor is a human donor in good health (CMV status not recorded). Some clones in this sample may be carry-over from other donors' samples. Specimen: PBMCs. The chain combines TRBV7-2 with TRBJ2-3, with TRBD2 matching over 10 bases. The CDR3 coding sequence is TGTGCCAGCAGCTTACCGGGGGCTAGCGGGGGAGGTATCACAGATACGCAGTATTTT. The encoded protein is CASSLPGASGGGITDTQYF.